This record covers a single T cell receptor beta chain. Its antigen is not known. Both 60 Vbeta primers and 13 Jbeta primers went into the PCR. Sequencing was performed with immunoSEQ multiplex PCR; in TCRdb, only in-frame clones are kept and a portion is missing. The data show nearly 110,000 clones, 75% seen once. This entry is derived from a study of cytomegalovirus exposure and HLA in healthy donors. Study-wide results and caveats: As a later analysis revealed, the rate of TCR association differed by HLA locus, with DRB1 most and HLA-C fewest.

Germline values: CDR1 LNHDA, CDR2 SQIVND (reference sequence). The CDR3 is made up of 14 amino acids. V trimming: 6 bases; J trimming: 2 bases; junction bases outside the gene matches: 1. The chain is built from TRBV19 and TRBJ2-6, with TRBD2 matching over 7 bases. The sequencing input was PBMCs. The receptor's source is a man aged 35 to 55 in good health and CMV-seronegative. The CDR3 sequence is CASRREAGANVLTF. The CDR3 bases are TGTGCCAGTAGACGGGAGGCTGGGGCCAACGTCCTGACTTTC.